The 14 T cell receptor beta chains presented below share a single source sample, sequenced in a study of Graves' ophthalmopathy and Graves' hyperthyroidism. Amplification of TCR beta CDR3 regions used RNA transcripts. Investigators did first-round RT-PCR with HTBI primers, then second-round multiplex PCR. A single record per CDR3 protein comes from TCRdb applying MiXCR to the multiplex PCR reads. The table lists about 500,000 distinct CDR3 sequences, approximately 37% of them singletons, with less than 4.5% in the top ten. The specimen sequenced was peripheral blood or thyroid tissue (not recorded which). These receptors were collected from an adult man with Graves' hyperthyroidism.

To note about this clonotype: This may come from a read error, since a much larger clone is one base off. Since no conserved phenylalanine or tryptophan closes the CDR3, a read error is the likely cause. The chain uses TRBV19 and TRBJ1-1; D not resolved. This CDR3 has 13 residues. CDR1 is LNHDA and CDR2 is SQIVND in the germline V gene (reference sequence). Trimming pared 0 bases from V and 0 bases from J, leaving 2 bases between. The CDR3 here is CASSIDLNTEAFS. The CDR3 DNA reads as TGTGCCAGTAGTATAGATTTGAACACTGAAGCTTTCTCT.

The V gene is TRBV20-1, the J gene TRBJ2-7; 15 bases align to TRBD2. With V trimmed by 3 bases and J by 5 bases, 8 bases remained unmatched. The CDR3 spans 16 residues. Looked up from germline, CDR1 is DFQATT and CDR2 is SNEGSKA (reference sequence). CDR3 amino acids: CSASGLAGGFAHEQYF. The CDR3 bases are TGCAGTGCTAGCGGACTAGCGGGAGGGTTTGCCCACGAGCAGTACTTC.

This clonotype was found many times. The chain links TRBV7-8 to TRBJ1-5; 8 bases match TRBD1. The germline gives CDR1 SGHVS, CDR2 FQNEAQ. The CDR3 runs 15 residues. With 3 bases clipped from V and 6 bases from J, the junction kept 7 bases outside the gene matches. CDR3 amino acids: CASSFFRGQAQPQHF. The CDR3 coding sequence is TGTGCCAGCAGCTTCTTTCGGGGACAGGCTCAGCCCCAGCATTTT.

The sample holds many counts of this clonotype. The chain joins TRBV4-1 to TRBJ2-5; D call uncertain. The CDR3 is made up of 15 amino acids. CDR1 is MGHRA and CDR2 is YSYEKL in the germline V gene. The V gene lost 0 bases and the J gene lost 1 base, with 9 bases spanning the gap. The CDR3: CASSQDRGFQETQYF. The CDR3 region has the DNA TGCGCCAGCAGCCAAGATCGCGGATTCCAAGAGACCCAGTACTTC.

The CDR3 loop is CASSQVQGLVDEQFF. DNA for the CDR3: TGTGCCAGCAGCCAAGTTCAGGGCTTGGTAGATGAGCAGTTCTTC. V is TRBV14 and J is TRBJ2-5, with D possibly matching TRBD1 (5 bases). The end of the DNA is better explained by TRBJ2-1, so the J call may be wrong. Germline CDR1 and CDR2: SGHDN and FVKESK. The CDR3 loop spans 15 amino acids.

As to this clonotype: One end of the junction does not line up with germline, which may come from a read error. The gene calls are TRBV9 and TRBJ2-7; TRBD1 matches at 9 bases. Germline V gene sequence: CDR1 SGDLS, CDR2 YYNGEE. CDR3 length equals 18 residues. Here the CDR3 reads CASSGEPPRDRVKYGQYF. For the CDR3, the DNA is TGTGCCAGCAGCGGAGAGCCCCCCCGGGACAGGGTAAAGTACGGGCAGTACTTC.

Ten or more counts support this clonotype. A much more abundant neighbour one base away suggests this may be a read error. This chain joins TRBV2 and TRBJ2-2, with D possibly matching TRBD1 (5 bases). Germline CDR1 and CDR2: SNHLY and FYNNEI. The V and J ends lost 6 bases and 1 base respectively, with 9 bases between them. The CDR3 has 14 residues. CDR3 sequence: CASRWTQNTGELFF. CDR3 in DNA: TGTGCCAGCAGATGGACACAGAACACCGGGGAGCTGTTTTTT.

This clonotype was seen many times. The chain recombines TRBV12-3 or TRBV12-4 with TRBJ1-2; the D gene is possibly TRBD1 (5 bases). Between the trimmed V and J ends, which lost 7 bases and 3 bases, there was a span of 18 bases. The CDR3 runs 15 residues. The CDR3 bases are TGTGCCAGCACCCCCTTGGGGGTGTTCGACTATGGCTACACCTTC. Its translation: CASTPLGVFDYGYTF.

The chain employs TRBV7-9 and TRBJ2-5; 8 bases fit TRBD1. The V gene's germline CDR1 is SEHNR and CDR2 FQNEAQ (reference sequence). J lost 2 bases, V lost 5 bases, and 7 bases had no gene match. CDR3 length: 15 amino acids. The CDR3 DNA reads as TGTGCCAGCAGCCCTGGGACAGGCCATCAAGAGACCCAGTACTTC. This sequence encodes CASSPGTGHQETQYF.

This clonotype came up many times. V is TRBV20-1 and J is TRBJ1-6; TRBD1 matches at 10 bases. CDR3 length: 15 amino acids. Germline values: CDR1 DFQATT, CDR2 SNEGSKA (reference sequence). J gave up 9 bases and V 0 bases, and 5 bases lay outside the gene matches. The CDR3 sequence: CSARDWGQGTSPLHF. CDR3 nucleotides: TGCAGTGCTAGAGATTGGGGACAGGGGACTTCACCCCTCCACTTT.

This clonotype was seen many times. The V gene is TRBV5-8, the J gene TRBJ2-5; TRBD2 matches at 9 bases. The CDR3 length is 14 residues. With 0 bases clipped from V and 7 bases from J, the junction kept 4 bases outside the gene matches. CDR1 and CDR2 from the germline V gene are SGHTS and YDEGEE. CDR3 in DNA: TGTGCCAGCAGCTTGGCGAGACTAGCGGCGACCCAGTACTTC. Protein sequence: CASSLARLAATQYF.

V usage is TRBV15 and J usage is TRBJ2-2; D is unresolved. Germline CDR1 is LNHNV and CDR2 is YYDKDF (reference sequence). The V end lost 3 bases, the J end lost 2 bases, and 16 bases lay between the germline ends. The length of the CDR3 is 17 residues. The CDR3 bases are TGTGCCACCAGCAGTTTAGGCCCCTTACTAAACACCGGGGAGCTGTTTTTT. Encoded protein: CATSSLGPLLNTGELFF.

The chain couples TRBV7-9 to TRBJ2-1; possible D gene TRBD1, 6 bases. CDR3 length equals 17 residues. Germline values: CDR1 SEHNR, CDR2 FQNEAQ (reference sequence). Trimming stripped 1 base from V and 1 base from J, with 14 bases between. The CDR3 bases are TGTGCCAGCAGCTTAGGTGCAGGGGCTGAATCCTACAATGAGCAGTTCTTC. Its protein product is CASSLGAGAESYNEQFF.

This clonotype was seen a single time. J is TRBJ2-6 and V is TRBV25-1; 8 bases map to TRBD2. This CDR3 spans 16 amino acids. CDR1 is MGHDK and CDR2 is SYGVNS in the germline V gene. The ends lost 3 bases at V and 5 bases at J; junction bases unmatched: 6. The DNA for the CDR3 is TGTGCCAGCAGTGATCGCGGGGGGATTAGGGCCAACGTCCTGACTTTC. As protein: CASSDRGGIRANVLTF.